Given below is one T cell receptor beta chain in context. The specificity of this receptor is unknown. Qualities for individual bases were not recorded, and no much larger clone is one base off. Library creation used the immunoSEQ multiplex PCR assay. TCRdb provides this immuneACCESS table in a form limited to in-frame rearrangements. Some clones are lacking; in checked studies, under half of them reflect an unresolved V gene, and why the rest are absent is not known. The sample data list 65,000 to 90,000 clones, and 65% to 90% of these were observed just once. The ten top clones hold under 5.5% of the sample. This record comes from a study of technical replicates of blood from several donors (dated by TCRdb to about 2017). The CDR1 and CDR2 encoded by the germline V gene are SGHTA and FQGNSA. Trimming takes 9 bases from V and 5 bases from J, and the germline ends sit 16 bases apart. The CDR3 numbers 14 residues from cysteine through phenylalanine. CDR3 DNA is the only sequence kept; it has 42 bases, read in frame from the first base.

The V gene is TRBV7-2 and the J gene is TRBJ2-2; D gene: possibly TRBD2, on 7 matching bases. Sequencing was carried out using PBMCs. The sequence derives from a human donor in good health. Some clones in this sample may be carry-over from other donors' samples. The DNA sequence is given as TGTGCCAGAGGGGGAGGGCCGGGGACCGGGGAGCTGTTTTTT. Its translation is CARGGGPGTGELFF. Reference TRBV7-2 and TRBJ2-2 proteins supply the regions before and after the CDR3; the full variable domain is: GAGVSQSPSNKVTEKGKDVELRCDPISGHTALYWYRQSLGQGLEFLIYFQGNSAPDKSGLPSDRFSAERTGGSVSTLTIQRTQQEDSAVYLCARGGGPGTGELFFGEGSRLTVL.